The 17 T cell receptor beta chains presented below share a single source sample, sequenced in a study of cytomegalovirus exposure and HLA in healthy donors. Libraries were prepared by immunoSEQ multiplex PCR; TCRdb keeps only in-frame clonotypes and omits some of them. The table shows 200,000 to 250,000 clones, with roughly 88% occurring only once. Sequenced input: PBMCs. These TCRs come from a woman in her 30s in good health and CMV-seropositive.

The chain combines TRBV2 with TRBJ2-5; TRBD1 might be the D (6 bases). The end of the DNA aligns better with TRBJ2-7, so the J call may be wrong. The CDR3 is made up of 15 amino acids. The germline CDR1 and CDR2 sequences are SNHLY and FYNNEI. The CDR3 is CASSDLGAISYEQYF. The CDR3 DNA sequence: TGTGCCAGCAGTGACCTGGGGGCCATTTCCTACGAGCAGTACTTC.

The chain employs TRBV27 and TRBJ2-7, with D possibly matching TRBD2 (5 bases). Trimming removed 6 bases from V and 0 bases from J, with 12 bases in between. The CDR3 is 14 residues long. Germline loops: CDR1 MNHEY, CDR2 SMNVEV (reference sequence). CDR3 sequence reads: CASSIALGSYEQYF. DNA for the CDR3: TGTGCCAGCAGCATAGCGCTGGGCTCCTACGAGCAGTACTTC.

A single count supports this clone. The chain links TRBV7-8 to TRBJ2-7; 8 bases are shared with TRBD2. Germline CDR1 and CDR2: SGHVS and FQNEAQ. V shed 4 bases, J shed 4 bases, and the junction held 6 bases outside the gene matches. The CDR3 extends over 14 amino acids. The CDR3 is CASSWSGSGYEQYF. For the CDR3, the DNA is TGTGCCAGCAGCTGGAGCGGGAGCGGATACGAGCAGTACTTC.

This clone appeared once. V gene TRBV27 combines with J gene TRBJ1-2; the D gene is possibly TRBD1 (6 bases). Germline V lookup: CDR1 MNHEY, CDR2 SMNVEV (reference sequence). V was trimmed by 4 bases and J by 3 bases, leaving 18 bases between them. The CDR3 covers 16 residues. The CDR3 nucleotides read TGTGCCAGCAGTTACGGAGGGGGGTCGGGTCACTATGGCTACACCTTC. Encoded protein: CASSYGGGSGHYGYTF.

This rearrangement joins TRBV6-1 to TRBJ1-1; unclear D gene. V was clipped by 3 bases and J by 1 base, with 9 bases between them. Germline CDR1 MNHNS, CDR2 SASEGT. This CDR3 contains 14 residues. CDR3 protein: CASSDQGRNTEAFF. For the CDR3, the DNA is TGTGCCAGCAGTGATCAAGGGAGGAACACTGAAGCTTTCTTT.

The V call is TRBV20-1, the J call TRBJ1-1; D is ambiguous. The V and J ends lost 7 bases and 8 bases respectively, with 14 bases between them. CDR3 length equals 11 residues. Germline V gene data show CDR1 as DFQATT and CDR2 as SNEGSKA (reference sequence). DNA of the CDR3: TGCAGTGGAGAGGAGAGTCCAGAAGCTTTCTTT. Protein product: CSGEESPEAFF.

This clone showed up just once. V gene TRBV5-1 combines with J gene TRBJ2-7; D not certain. Trimming left V 3 bases short and J 3 bases short, with 19 bases between. Looked up from germline, CDR1 is SGHRS and CDR2 is YFSETQ. The CDR3 loop spans 16 amino acids. This CDR3 reads CASSSGFVRDFYEQYF. As DNA, the CDR3 is TGCGCCAGCAGCTCCGGCTTTGTAAGAGACTTCTACGAGCAGTACTTC.

The chain employs TRBV29-1 and TRBJ1-1; no clear D gene. This CDR3 comprises 12 residues. Trimming cost V 7 bases and J 6 bases, with 15 bases left between them. The germline V gene encodes CDR1 SQVTM and CDR2 ANQGSEA. In DNA form, the CDR3 reads TGCAGCGGTCGGGCCCCGGGCGCTGAAGCTTTCTTT. It codes for CSGRAPGAEAFF.

The chain joins TRBV10-1 to TRBJ2-3; D possibly corresponds to TRBD2 (6 bases). Germline V CDR1 and CDR2: WNHNN, SYGVQD (reference sequence). CDR3 length: 14 residues. V gave up 4 bases and J gave up 6 bases, with 14 bases separating them. The CDR3 region has the DNA TGCGCCAGCAGTGCTCTAGCGCCTGCCGATACGCAGTATTTT. It yields the protein CASSALAPADTQYF.

The chain links TRBV4-1 to TRBJ1-1; D is ambiguous. V was pared by 1 base and J by 0 bases, with 6 bases between. The CDR3 has 14 amino acids. The germline V gene has CDR1 MGHRA and CDR2 YSYEKL. Here the CDR3 reads CASSQGTMNTEAFF. The DNA for the CDR3 is TGCGCCAGCAGCCAAGGGACGATGAACACTGAAGCTTTCTTT.

The table lists this clone with a few counts. Other DNA sequences in the same sample also yield this CDR3. The chain employs TRBV5-1 and TRBJ1-3; D ambiguous. CDR1 and CDR2 (germline): SGHRS, YFSETQ. The CDR3 length is 14 residues. V gave up 0 bases and J gave up 0 bases, with 4 bases separating them. The CDR3 loop is CASSLGSSGNTIYF. DNA for the CDR3: TGCGCCAGCAGCTTGGGAAGCTCTGGAAACACCATATATTTT.

The chain combines TRBV11-1 with TRBJ2-7; D is possibly TRBD1 (5 bases). The germline V gene encodes CDR1 SGHAT and CDR2 FQDESV (reference sequence). This CDR3 is 14 amino acids long. Trimming took off 6 bases at V and 0 bases at J, with 12 bases between the two ends. This CDR3 is CASRKQESSYEQYF. In DNA, the CDR3 is TGTGCCAGCAGGAAACAGGAGAGCTCCTACGAGCAGTACTTC. Filled out from reference TRBV11-1 and TRBJ2-7, the complete variable domain reads EAEVAQSPRYKITEKSQAVAFWCDPISGHATLYWYRQILGQGPELLVQFQDESVVDDSQLPKDRFSAERLKGVDSTLKIQPAELGDSAMYLCASRKQESSYEQYFGPGTRLTVT.

The chain joins TRBV18 to TRBJ1-1; D uncertain. The CDR3 totals 14 residues. Trimming pared 1 base from V and 11 bases from J, leaving 17 bases between. CDR1 and CDR2 (germline): KGHSH, LQKENI. CDR3 region: CASSPLWETEEAFF. CDR3 DNA sequence: TGTGCCAGCTCACCACTATGGGAAACCGAAGAGGCTTTCTTT.

This chain uses TRBV5-1 with TRBJ1-3, with D perhaps TRBD1 (5 bases). Trimming left V 4 bases short and J 7 bases short, with 21 bases between. The CDR3 totals 16 residues. Per germline, CDR1 SGHRS and CDR2 YFSETQ. As DNA, the CDR3 is TGCGCCAGCAGCCAGGAGAGGGGCCCATGGGGGAACACCATATATTTT. It yields the protein CASSQERGPWGNTIYF. Full variable domain (remainder filled in from reference TRBV5-1 and TRBJ1-3): KAGVTQTPRYLIKTRGQQVTLSCSPISGHRSVSWYQQTPGQGLQFLFEYFSETQRNKGNFPGRFSGRQFSNSRSEMNVSTLELGDSALYLCASSQERGPWGNTIYFGEGSWLTVV.

The DNA for the CDR3 is TGTGCCAGCAGACTACAGGGGGACACTGAAGCTTTCTTT. Protein product: CASRLQGDTEAFF. This rearrangement joins TRBV28 to TRBJ1-1, with 8 nucleotides matching TRBD1. The CDR3 covers 13 residues. CDR1 is MDHEN, CDR2 SYDVKM, per germline. V lost 6 bases and J lost 3; bases outside the gene matches: 3.

V is TRBV29-1 and J is TRBJ2-3; weak D call: TRBD2 (5 bases). CDR1 and CDR2 (germline): SQVTM, ANQGSEA. The CDR3 contains 11 residues. The V gene lost 4 bases and the J gene lost 8 bases, with 10 bases spanning the gap. Here the CDR3 reads CSVGIAGTQYF. CDR3 nucleotides: TGCAGCGTTGGTATCGCGGGTACGCAGTATTTT.

V usage is TRBV27 and J usage is TRBJ1-1; D might be TRBD1 (5 bases). Germline CDR1 is MNHEY and CDR2 is SMNVEV (reference sequence). The V end was cut by 3 bases, the J end by 4 bases, with 9 bases between. The CDR3 totals 13 residues. CDR3 nucleotide sequence: TGTGCCAGCAGTTTTGGGGGTACCACTGAAGCTTTCTTT. As protein: CASSFGGTTEAFF.